These T cell receptor beta chains were read from a single sample in a study of blood T cell repertoires in COVID-19. TCRdb's table, derived via immunoSEQ multiplex PCR, lists solely in-frame clones and lacks some. The table includes 150,000 to 200,000 clones, about 81% detected once. The sequenced material came from peripheral blood. Receptors were obtained from a man in his sixties with active or convalescent COVID-19. CDR3s include the opening cysteine and the closing phenylalanine or tryptophan. The D gene is left open where the match is weak. Clone size is given for some rows only: seen once, a few or many times, or a class if the clone is expanded.

d_call	clone_size	j_call	v_call	cdr3_aa	cdr3_nt
NA	NA	TRBJ1-1	TRBV5-3	CARSGYDEGDRQMNTEAFF	TGTGCCAGAAGCGGCTACGATGAGGGGGACCGGCAAATGAACACTGAAGCTTTCTTT
NA	NA	TRBJ2-3	TRBV3-1/TRBV3-2	CASRVMGADTQYF	TGTGCCAGCAGAGTAATGGGCGCAGATACGCAGTATTTT
TRBD2	NA	TRBJ2-2	TRBV6-5	CASGQGLINTGELFF	TGTGCCAGCGGCCAGGGACTAATTAACACCGGGGAGCTGTTTTTT
NA	NA	TRBJ2-7	TRBV6-5	CASSPYQGSYEQYF	TGTGCCAGCAGCCCATACCAGGGTTCCTACGAGCAGTACTTC
TRBD2	NA	TRBJ2-5	TRBV7-2	CASSLLGGGAAETQYF	TGTGCCAGCAGCTTACTCGGCGGGGGGGCCGCGGAGACCCAGTACTTC
NA	NA	TRBJ1-4	TRBV5-4	CASSRTNEKLFF	TGTGCCAGCAGCCGGACTAATGAAAAACTGTTTTTT
NA	NA	TRBJ2-1	TRBV5-1	CASSSMGDSYNEQFF	TGCGCCAGCAGCTCCATGGGAGACTCCTACAATGAGCAGTTCTTC
TRBD1	NA	TRBJ1-1	TRBV5-1	CASSLGGTGAEEAFF	TGCGCCAGCAGCTTGGGAGGAACAGGGGCCGAGGAAGCTTTCTTT
TRBD2	NA	TRBJ2-3	TRBV9	CASSVASGGSSTDTQYF	TGTGCCAGCAGCGTAGCCAGCGGGGGGTCGAGCACAGATACGCAGTATTTT
TRBD1	NA	TRBJ2-6	TRBV27	CASRGEGQGAPGANVLTF	TGTGCCAGCAGAGGGGAGGGACAGGGGGCGCCTGGGGCCAACGTCCTGACTTTC
NA	NA	TRBJ2-6	TRBV7-9	CASSQTTGANVLTF	TGTGCCAGCAGCCAAACAACTGGGGCCAACGTCCTGACTTTC
NA	NA	TRBJ2-7	TRBV6-5	CASSYDRNKYEQYF	TGTGCCAGCAGTTACGATCGAAACAAGTACGAGCAGTACTTC
NA	once	TRBJ2-3	TRBV7-3	CASSNSGSTDTQYF	TGTGCCAGCAGCAACTCGGGAAGCACAGATACGCAGTATTTT
TRBD1	NA	TRBJ1-6	TRBV28	CASSTGQESSPLHF	TGTGCCAGCAGTACCGGACAGGAATCTTCACCCCTCCACTTT
NA	NA	TRBJ2-1	TRBV27	CASSLSPRFLNEQFF	TGTGCCAGCAGTTTATCGCCTAGATTTCTAAATGAGCAGTTCTTC
TRBD1	NA	TRBJ1-1	TRBV27	CASSSRYIYADREPEAFF	TGTGCCAGCAGCTCTCGTTACATCTACGCGGACAGGGAACCGGAAGCTTTCTTT
NA	NA	TRBJ2-5	TRBV9	CASSVERPGGRETQYF	TGTGCCAGCAGCGTAGAGCGCCCAGGGGGGCGGGAGACCCAGTACTTC
NA	NA	TRBJ2-5	TRBV18	CASSPRAGETQYF	TGTGCCAGCTCACCACGGGCGGGAGAGACCCAGTACTTC
NA	NA	TRBJ1-5	TRBV11-2	CASSSEEGQPQHF	TGTGCCAGCAGCTCTGAGGAAGGTCAGCCCCAGCATTTT
NA	few	TRBJ2-7	TRBV4-1	CASSQPSVGPEQYF	TGCGCCAGCAGCCAACCCTCTGTGGGGCCGGAGCAGTACTTC
NA	NA	TRBJ1-1	TRBV6-4	CASSDSVTGNTEAFF	TGTGCCAGCAGTGACTCTGTGACAGGGAACACTGAAGCTTTCTTT
TRBD1	NA	TRBJ2-5	TRBV5-6	CASTPGYRGETQYF	TGTGCCAGCACCCCTGGGTACAGGGGAGAGACCCAGTACTTC
TRBD1	NA	TRBJ2-1	TRBV10-2	CASRGSGTGGYNEQFF	TGCGCCAGCAGAGGAAGTGGGACAGGGGGCTACAATGAGCAGTTCTTC
TRBD1	NA	TRBJ1-2	TRBV3-1/TRBV3-2	CASSRGQGFSNYGYTF	TGTGCCAGCAGCCGGGGACAGGGATTTTCTAACTATGGCTACACCTTC
NA	once	TRBJ1-2	TRBV6-1	CASSEQTVNYGYTF	TGTGCCAGCAGTGAACAGACAGTCAACTATGGCTACACCTTC
NA	NA	TRBJ1-3	TRBV18	CASSQASLGTSGNTIYF	TGTGCCAGCTCACAGGCAAGTTTGGGGACATCTGGAAACACCATATATTTT
NA	NA	TRBJ2-7	TRBV10-1	CASSGSYEQYF	TGCGCCAGCAGCGGCTCCTACGAGCAGTACTTC
TRBD1	NA	TRBJ1-4	TRBV6-1	CASSEGTGEVEKLFF	TGTGCCAGCAGTGAAGGAACAGGGGAGGTTGAAAAACTGTTTTTT
NA	few	TRBJ2-5	TRBV29-1	CSVEGGGETQYF	TGCAGCGTTGAAGGAGGGGGTGAGACCCAGTACTTC
NA	NA	TRBJ2-6	TRBV19	CASSNPVTNVLTF	TGTGCCAGTAGTAACCCGGTAACCAACGTCCTGACTTTC
NA	NA	TRBJ2-3	TRBV9	CASSVSGSTDTQYF	TGTGCCAGCAGCGTGAGCGGGAGCACAGATACGCAGTATTTT